This TCR beta chain was obtained from a study of control samples from healthy donors and cancer patients. Concerning this clone itself: One junction end does not reproduce the germline sequence, and a read error may be involved.

The CDR3 has 15 residues. Per germline, CDR1 SGHTA and CDR2 FQGNSA. Sequenced by immunoSEQ multiplex PCR; TCRdb stores in-frame clones only, minus some. The sample lists more than 75,000 clones, about 79% occurring once. The J gene is TRBJ1-5, the V gene TRBV7-2, with a possible D match to TRBD1 (5 bases). This receptor was identified in a woman aged 30 to 39 in good health. The sequenced sample was blood. The CDR3 DNA reads as TGTGCCAGCAGCCCAAGCGGCGGGCCCGACAGACCCCCGCATTTT. Protein sequence: CASSPSGGPDRPPHF.